Listed here are 8 T cell receptor beta chains from one sample, sequenced in a study of blood T cells in healthy people across ages. The second PCR ran about 6 to 11 cycles with a sample-barcoded 5' primer and J-beta primers. TCRdb re-called the 5' RACE reads through MiXCR, storing one row per CDR3 protein. The sample has approximately 810,000 distinct CDR3 sequences, roughly 40% seen once. The source material was blood. The receptors stem from a man aged 18 to 29 in good health.

The gene calls are TRBV5-4 and TRBJ1-1, with 9 bases fitting TRBD1. The CDR3 loop spans 15 amino acids. J was trimmed by 4 bases and V by 4 bases; bases with no gene match: 8. Per germline, CDR1 SGHNT and CDR2 YYREEE (reference sequence). The CDR3 sequence is CASSPGTGSSTEAFF. In DNA, the CDR3 is TGTGCCAGCAGCCCGGGGACAGGGTCGAGCACTGAAGCTTTCTTT.

V is TRBV30 and J is TRBJ2-2; tentatively, D is TRBD1 (6 bases). This CDR3 contains 13 residues. Germline CDR1 reads GTSNPN; CDR2 reads SVGIG (reference sequence). V was shortened by 2 bases and J by 6 bases, with 10 bases between the two germline ends. The CDR3 is CAWSTGIAGELFF. DNA of the CDR3: TGTGCCTGGAGTACAGGGATCGCCGGGGAGCTGTTTTTT.

The V call is TRBV3-1, the J call TRBJ2-3; no definite D call. Germline V lookup: CDR1 LGHDT, CDR2 YNNKEL (reference sequence). V lost 1 base to trimming and J lost 6 bases, with 17 bases between them. This CDR3 comprises 16 residues. The CDR3 here is CASSQGGVYPRDTQYF. The DNA of the CDR3 is TGTGCCAGCAGCCAAGGCGGTGTCTATCCGAGGGATACGCAGTATTTT.

There are many counts of this clonotype. The chain couples TRBV20-1 to TRBJ2-1; D possibly corresponds to TRBD1 (6 bases). This CDR3 has 12 residues. Germline CDR1 reads DFQATT; CDR2 reads SNEGSKA (reference sequence). V lost 5 bases to trimming and J lost 5 bases, with 10 bases between them. The CDR3 protein is CSAGTLNNEQFF. CDR3 DNA sequence: TGCAGTGCTGGGACACTGAACAATGAGCAGTTCTTC.

This clonotype showed up just a few times. The genes are TRBV15 and TRBJ1-2, with D uncertain. CDR1 and CDR2 (germline): LNHNV, YYDKDF (reference sequence). Trimming took off 0 bases at V and 7 bases at J, with 15 bases between the two ends. This CDR3 is built from 15 residues. CDR3 bases: TGTGCCACCAGCAGAGATTTAGGTGGGCGTCGTGGCTACACCTTC. The encoded protein is CATSRDLGGRRGYTF.

This clonotype has ten or more counts. This chain joins TRBV20-1 and TRBJ2-5; TRBD1 agrees at 9 bases. The germline V gene encodes CDR1 DFQATT and CDR2 SNEGSKA (reference sequence). The CDR3 is 13 amino acids. The ends lost 6 bases at V and 5 bases at J; junction bases unmatched: 7. DNA for the CDR3: TGCAGTGCCTCGGGACAGGGTACGGAGACCCAGTACTTC. This gives the protein CSASGQGTETQYF.

In nucleotides, the CDR3 is TGCAGCGTGGTAATGGGACAGGGTCCCGAAAAACTGTTTTTT. It is translated as CSVVMGQGPEKLFF. The chain joins TRBV29-1 to TRBJ1-4; 9 bases align to TRBD1. The length of the CDR3 is 14 residues. Trimming took 6 bases from V and 8 from J; bases not matched to a gene: 10. The V gene's germline CDR1 is SQVTM and CDR2 ANQGSEA.

This chain connects TRBV24-1 to TRBJ2-5; tentatively, D is TRBD1 or TRBD2 (6 bases each). There are 13 residues in the CDR3. V was shortened by 1 base and J by 11 bases, with 13 bases between the two germline ends. Germline CDR1 and CDR2: KGHDR and SFDVKD. The CDR3 is CATSDLRGTSQYF. In nucleotides, the CDR3 is TGTGCCACCAGTGATTTAAGGGGGACTTCGCAGTACTTC.